These T cell receptor beta chains were read from a single sample in a study of shared clonotypes between healthy human individuals. The assay was immunoSEQ multiplex PCR, and TCRdb's table has in-frame clones only and misses some. The sample yields about 320,000 clones, about nine tenths seen once. The sample consisted of memory CD8+ T cells sorted from blood. These receptor sequences come from a young man in good health. The CDR3 runs from the conserved cysteine through the conserved F or W. Fields, in order: clone size, D gene, V gene, J gene, CDR3 length, CDR3 DNA, CDR3 protein. D genes are given only for firm matches. Some rows mark clone size as missing; the rest say once, few, many or name a class of expanded clone.

-,TRBD1,TRBV5-1,TRBJ1-2,17,TGCGCCAGCAGCAGCGGGACAGGGGTTTGGGGTGACTATGGCTACACCTTC,CASSSGTGVWGDYGYTF
once,TRBD2,TRBV27,TRBJ2-5,16,TGTGCCAGCAGTTTATTTGCGGGGGGCCTCCAAGAGACCCAGTACTTC,CASSLFAGGLQETQYF
-,-,TRBV5-4,TRBJ1-1,17,TGTGCCAGCAGCTTGCTTGCAGGTGATGGGCTGAACACTGAAGCTTTCTTT,CASSLLAGDGLNTEAFF
many,-,TRBV6-5,TRBJ2-3,13,TGTGCCAGCAGCCTACTAGAGACAGATACGCAGTATTTT,CASSLLETDTQYF
-,TRBD1,TRBV19,TRBJ2-7,14,TGTGCCAGTAGTACCGGGACAGGGTCCTACGAGCAGTACTTC,CASSTGTGSYEQYF
-,-,TRBV4-3,TRBJ1-5,15,TGCGCCAGCAGCCAAGACGACGGGGGTGGACAGCCCCAGCATTTT,CASSQDDGGGQPQHF
-,TRBD1,TRBV10-1,TRBJ1-3,15,TGCGCCAGCAGTGCCACAGGGGACTCTGGAAACACCATATATTTT,CASSATGDSGNTIYF
-,-,TRBV28,TRBJ2-5,17,TGTGCCAGCAGTTTAAACCCCGGCCCCGGGAACGCTGGGACCCAGTACTTC,CASSLNPGPGNAGTQYF
-,TRBD1,TRBV28,TRBJ2-7,13,TGTGCCAGCAGGGGGACAGGGCCCTACGAGCAGTACTTC,CASRGTGPYEQYF
few,TRBD1,TRBV11-3,TRBJ2-3,15,TGTGCCAGCAGCTTAGAGGGACAGGGGGAAGATACGCAGTATTTT,CASSLEGQGEDTQYF
-,TRBD1,TRBV9,TRBJ2-1,16,TGTGCCAGCAGCGTAAGCCCGGGACAGGGGAACAATGAGCAGTTCTTC,CASSVSPGQGNNEQFF
-,-,TRBV10-3,TRBJ2-7,14,TGTGCCATCAGTGGGGGCCACGGCTCCTACGAGCAGTACTTC,CAISGGHGSYEQYF
-,-,TRBV21-1,TRBJ2-7,15,TGTGCCAGCAGCCCGCACGGGACAGGGGGTAGCGAGCAGTACTTC,CASSPHGTGGSEQYF
-,-,TRBV6-5,TRBJ2-1,11,TGTGCCAGCAACAATGGCGCAGAGCAGTTCTTC,CASNNGAEQFF
-,TRBD2,TRBV10-3,TRBJ2-1,16,TGTGCCATCAGTTTTGATTGGGGGAGGGCATTCAATGAGCAGTTCTTC,CAISFDWGRAFNEQFF
many,TRBD2,TRBV29-1,TRBJ2-1,18,TGCAGCGTTAGGATTAGGTCCAATAGCGGGAGTGAGCACAATGAGCAGTTCTTC,CSVRIRSNSGSEHNEQFF
-,-,TRBV19,TRBJ2-7,13,TGTGCCAGTAGTATACTATGGGGCGAGGAGCAGTACTTC,CASSILWGEEQYF
-,-,TRBV6-6,TRBJ1-6,15,TGTGCCAGCAGTTACTCGTCCGGGGGAAATTCACCCCTCCACTTT,CASSYSSGGNSPLHF
-,-,TRBV4-1,TRBJ1-6,15,TGCGCCAGCAGCCAAGTCGGCTCCTATAATTCACCCCTCCACTTT,CASSQVGSYNSPLHF
-,-,TRBV2,TRBJ1-1,15,TGTGCCAGCAGTGGAGGAGCGGGACCGAACACTGAAGCTTTCTTT,CASSGGAGPNTEAFF
-,TRBD2,TRBV4-1,TRBJ2-1,19,TGCGCCAGCAGCCAATCTGGGACTAGCGGGAGGTCCTCCTACAATGAGCAGTTCTTC,CASSQSGTSGRSSYNEQFF
-,TRBD1,TRBV11-2,TRBJ1-2,19,TGTGCCAGCAGCTTGTATCTGGTGGCGGGACAGGGGTCCAACTATGGCTACACCTTC,CASSLYLVAGQGSNYGYTF
-,TRBD1,TRBV6-1,TRBJ1-2,15,TGTGCCAGCAGTGATGGGACAGGTGCCAACTATGGCTACACCTTC,CASSDGTGANYGYTF
-,-,TRBV11-1,TRBJ1-1,13,TGTGCCAGCAGCTTAGCCCCGAACACTGAAGCTTTCTTT,CASSLAPNTEAFF
-,-,TRBV20-1,TRBJ2-3,10,TGCAGTGCTATAGTAGATACGCAGTATTTT,CSAIVDTQYF
medium-sized,-,TRBV6-1,TRBJ2-6,17,TGTGCCAGCAGTGAAGTCCAGGGTGCATCTGGGGCCAACGTCCTGACTTTC,CASSEVQGASGANVLTF
-,-,TRBV6-5,TRBJ2-7,13,TGTGCCAGCAGTCCCTTCGTCAGGTCCGAGCAGTACTTC,CASSPFVRSEQYF
many,-,TRBV30,TRBJ1-1,11,TGTGCCTGGAGTGTAGGGGATGAAGCTTTCTTT,CAWSVGDEAFF
-,TRBD2,TRBV6-5,TRBJ2-2,15,TGTGCCAGCAGTTACGAGCTAGCGGTGGCCGGGGAGCTGTTTTTT,CASSYELAVAGELFF
few,-,TRBV27,TRBJ1-2,14,TGTGCCAGCAGTCCTACAGGGTTCTACTATGGCTACACCTTC,CASSPTGFYYGYTF
-,-,TRBV11-3,TRBJ1-2,13,TGTGCCAGCAGCCTGGGGTCAGGGGACGGCTACACCTTC,CASSLGSGDGYTF
-,TRBD2,TRBV7-2,TRBJ2-1,19,TGTGCCAGCAGCTTAGCACGACTAGCGGGAGGTCACGGGGACAATGAGCAGTTCTTC,CASSLARLAGGHGDNEQFF
-,-,TRBV7-9,TRBJ2-1,16,TGTGCCAGCAGTGTAATAATGGGACCCCACCCGAATGAGCAGTTCTTC,CASSVIMGPHPNEQFF
-,-,TRBV4-3,TRBJ1-5,16,TGCGCCAGCAGCCAAGATCCTAGGGGGACCAATCAGCCCCAGCATTTT,CASSQDPRGTNQPQHF
-,-,TRBV28,TRBJ1-6,16,TGTGCCAGCAGTTTATTACAGGCCAGGTGGGATTCACCCCTCCACTTT,CASSLLQARWDSPLHF
-,-,TRBV9,TRBJ2-2,13,TGTGCCAGCAGCGTAGATATCACCGGGGAGCTGTTTTTT,CASSVDITGELFF
-,-,TRBV13,TRBJ2-3,14,TGTGCCAGCAGCTTAGTTGTGGGAGCAGATACGCAGTATTTT,CASSLVVGADTQYF
-,-,TRBV21-1,TRBJ1-6,13,TGTGCCAGCAGCAAAAGGGATAATTCACCCCTCCACTTT,CASSKRDNSPLHF
-,-,TRBV10-1,TRBJ2-3,15,TGCGCCAGCAGTGAGTCCCCTAGCGGCACAGATACGCAGTATTTT,CASSESPSGTDTQYF
once,TRBD1,TRBV28,TRBJ1-5,15,TGTGCCAGCAGTTCGGACAGGGAGACGTGGCAGCCCCAGCATTTT,CASSSDRETWQPQHF
-,-,TRBV28,TRBJ1-2,15,TGTGCCAGCAGCTCCGTCGGGGTAGGGAACTATGGCTACACCTTC,CASSSVGVGNYGYTF